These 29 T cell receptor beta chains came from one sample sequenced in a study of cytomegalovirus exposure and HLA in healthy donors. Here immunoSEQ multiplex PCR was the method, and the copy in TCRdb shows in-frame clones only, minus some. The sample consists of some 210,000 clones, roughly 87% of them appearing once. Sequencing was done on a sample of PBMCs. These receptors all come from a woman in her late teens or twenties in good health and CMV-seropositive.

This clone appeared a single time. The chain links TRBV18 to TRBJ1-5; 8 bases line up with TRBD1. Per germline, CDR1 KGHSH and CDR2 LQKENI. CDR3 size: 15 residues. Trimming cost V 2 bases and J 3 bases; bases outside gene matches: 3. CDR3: CASSPGTGYNQPQHF. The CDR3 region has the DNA TGTGCCAGCTCACCAGGGACAGGATACAATCAGCCCCAGCATTTT.

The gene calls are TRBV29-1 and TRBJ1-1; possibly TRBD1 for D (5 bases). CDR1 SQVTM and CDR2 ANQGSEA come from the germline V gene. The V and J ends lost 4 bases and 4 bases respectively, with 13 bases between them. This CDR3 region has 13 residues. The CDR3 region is CSVVGQGFTEAFF. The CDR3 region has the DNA TGCAGCGTTGTAGGGCAGGGTTTCACTGAAGCTTTCTTT.

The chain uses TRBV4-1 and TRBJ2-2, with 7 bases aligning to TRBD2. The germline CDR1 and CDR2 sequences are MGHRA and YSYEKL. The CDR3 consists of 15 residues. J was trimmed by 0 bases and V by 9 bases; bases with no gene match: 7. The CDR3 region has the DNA TGCGCCAGGCCGGCGGGAGACTCGAACACCGGGGAGCTGTTTTTT. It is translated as CARPAGDSNTGELFF.

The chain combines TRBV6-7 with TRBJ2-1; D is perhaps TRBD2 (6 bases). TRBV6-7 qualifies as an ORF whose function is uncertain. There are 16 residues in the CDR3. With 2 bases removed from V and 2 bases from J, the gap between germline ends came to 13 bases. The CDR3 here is CASSYPPAGPYNEQFF. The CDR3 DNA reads TGTGCCAGCAGTTACCCCCCTGCGGGACCCTACAATGAGCAGTTCTTC.

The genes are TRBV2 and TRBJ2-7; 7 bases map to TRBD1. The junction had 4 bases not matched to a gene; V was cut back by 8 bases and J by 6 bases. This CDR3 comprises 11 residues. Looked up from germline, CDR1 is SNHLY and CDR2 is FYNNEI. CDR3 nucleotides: TGTGCCAGCTCGACAGGGCGCGAGCAGTACTTC. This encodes CASSTGREQYF.

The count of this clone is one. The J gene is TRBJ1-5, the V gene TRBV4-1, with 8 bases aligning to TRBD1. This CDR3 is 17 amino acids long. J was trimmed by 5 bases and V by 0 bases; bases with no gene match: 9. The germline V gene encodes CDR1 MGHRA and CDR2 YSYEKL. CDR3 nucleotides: TGCGCCAGCAGCCAAGATTCAGCAGGGGGCGCCTATCAGCCCCAGCATTTT. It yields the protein CASSQDSAGGAYQPQHF.

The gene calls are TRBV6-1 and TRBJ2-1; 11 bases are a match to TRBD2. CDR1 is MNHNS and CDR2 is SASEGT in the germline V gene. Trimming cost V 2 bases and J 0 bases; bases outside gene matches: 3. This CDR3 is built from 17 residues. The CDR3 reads CASSEIAGGSSYNEQFF. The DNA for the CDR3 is TGTGCCAGCAGTGAAATAGCGGGAGGGAGCTCCTACAATGAGCAGTTCTTC.

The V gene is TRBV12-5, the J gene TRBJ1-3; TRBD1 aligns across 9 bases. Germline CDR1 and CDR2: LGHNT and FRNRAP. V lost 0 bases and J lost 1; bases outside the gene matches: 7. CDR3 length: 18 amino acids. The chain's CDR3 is CASGLVGNGTGSGNTIYF. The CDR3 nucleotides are TGTGCTAGTGGTTTGGTAGGTAACGGGACAGGGTCTGGAAACACCATATATTTT.

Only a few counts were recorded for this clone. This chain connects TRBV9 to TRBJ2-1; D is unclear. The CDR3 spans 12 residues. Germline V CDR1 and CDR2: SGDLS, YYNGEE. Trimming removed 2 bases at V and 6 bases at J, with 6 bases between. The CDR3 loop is CASSVASNEQFF. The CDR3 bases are TGTGCCAGCAGCGTGGCTAGCAATGAGCAGTTCTTC. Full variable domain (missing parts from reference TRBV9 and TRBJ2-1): DSGVTQTPKHLITATGQRVTLRCSPRSGDLSVYWYQQSLDQGLQFLIQYYNGEERAKGNILERFSAQQFPDLHSELNLSSLELGDSALYFCASSVASNEQFFGPGTRLTVL.

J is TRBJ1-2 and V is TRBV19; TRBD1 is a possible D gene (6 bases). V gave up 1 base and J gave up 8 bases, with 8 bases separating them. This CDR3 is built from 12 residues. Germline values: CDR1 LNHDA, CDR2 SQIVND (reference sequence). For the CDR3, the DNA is TGTGCCAGTAGTATAGTAGGGGGAGGCTACACCTTC. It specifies CASSIVGGGYTF. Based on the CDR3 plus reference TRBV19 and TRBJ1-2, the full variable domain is DGGITQSPKYLFRKEGQNVTLSCEQNLNHDAMYWYRQDPGQGLRLIYYSQIVNDFQKGDIAEGYSVSREKKESFPLTVTSAQKNPTAFYLCASSIVGGGYTFGSGTRLTVV.

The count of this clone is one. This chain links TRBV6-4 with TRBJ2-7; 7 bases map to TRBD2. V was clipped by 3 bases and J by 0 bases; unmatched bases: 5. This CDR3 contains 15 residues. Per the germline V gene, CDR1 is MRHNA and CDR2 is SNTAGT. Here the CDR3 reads CASSEASGTSYEQYF. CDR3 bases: TGTGCCAGCAGTGAAGCCAGCGGGACCTCCTACGAGCAGTACTTC.

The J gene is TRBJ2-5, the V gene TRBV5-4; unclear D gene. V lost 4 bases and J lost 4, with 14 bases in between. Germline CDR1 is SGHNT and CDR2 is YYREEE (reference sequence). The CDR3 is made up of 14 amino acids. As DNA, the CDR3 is TGTGCCAGCAGCCACATCACCTCATCAGAGACCCAGTACTTC. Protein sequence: CASSHITSSETQYF. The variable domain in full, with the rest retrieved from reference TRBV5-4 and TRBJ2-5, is ETGVTQSPTHLIKTRGQQVTLRCSSQSGHNTVSWYQQALGQGPQFIFQYYREEENGRGNFPPRFSGLQFPNYSSELNVNALELDDSALYLCASSHITSSETQYFGPGTRLLVL.

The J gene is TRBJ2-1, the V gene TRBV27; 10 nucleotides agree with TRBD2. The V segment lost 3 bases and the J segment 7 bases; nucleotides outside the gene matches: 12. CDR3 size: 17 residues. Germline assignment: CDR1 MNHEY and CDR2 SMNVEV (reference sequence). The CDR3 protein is CASSLGLALSSRNEQFF. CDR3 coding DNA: TGTGCCAGCAGTTTGGGACTAGCGTTAAGCTCGAGGAATGAGCAGTTCTTC.

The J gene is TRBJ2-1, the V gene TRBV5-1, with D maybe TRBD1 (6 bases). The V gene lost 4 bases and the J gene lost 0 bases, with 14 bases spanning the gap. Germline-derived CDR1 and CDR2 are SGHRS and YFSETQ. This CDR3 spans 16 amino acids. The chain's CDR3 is CASSPRTETSYNEQFF. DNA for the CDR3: TGCGCCAGCAGCCCCAGGACAGAAACCTCCTACAATGAGCAGTTCTTC.

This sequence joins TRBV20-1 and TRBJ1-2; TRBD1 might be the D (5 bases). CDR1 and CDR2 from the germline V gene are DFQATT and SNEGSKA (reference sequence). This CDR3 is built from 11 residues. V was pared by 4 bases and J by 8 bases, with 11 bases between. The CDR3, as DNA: TGCAGTGCTATGCAGGGTGACGGCTACACCTTC. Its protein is CSAMQGDGYTF.

The CDR3 loop reads CSVEVQGGTEAFF. CDR3 coding DNA: TGCAGCGTTGAAGTTCAGGGAGGCACTGAAGCTTTCTTT. The V gene is TRBV29-1, the J gene TRBJ1-1, with D perhaps TRBD1 (5 bases). Germline CDR1 and CDR2: SQVTM and ANQGSEA. The CDR3 has 13 amino acids. The ends were cut back, 1 base at V and 4 bases at J, with 10 bases in the middle.

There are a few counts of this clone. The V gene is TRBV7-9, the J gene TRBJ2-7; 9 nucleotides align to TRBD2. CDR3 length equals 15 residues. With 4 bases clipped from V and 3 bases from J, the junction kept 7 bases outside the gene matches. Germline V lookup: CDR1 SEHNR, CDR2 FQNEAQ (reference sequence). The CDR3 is CASSSPGLADYEQYF. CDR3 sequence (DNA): TGTGCCAGCAGCTCGCCGGGACTAGCAGACTACGAGCAGTACTTC.

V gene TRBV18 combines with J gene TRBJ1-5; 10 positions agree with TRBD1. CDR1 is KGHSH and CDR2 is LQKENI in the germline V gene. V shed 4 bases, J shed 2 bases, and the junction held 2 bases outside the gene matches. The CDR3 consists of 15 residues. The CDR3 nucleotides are TGTGCCAGCTCACTTGGGACAGGGGGCAATCAGCCCCAGCATTTT. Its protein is CASSLGTGGNQPQHF.

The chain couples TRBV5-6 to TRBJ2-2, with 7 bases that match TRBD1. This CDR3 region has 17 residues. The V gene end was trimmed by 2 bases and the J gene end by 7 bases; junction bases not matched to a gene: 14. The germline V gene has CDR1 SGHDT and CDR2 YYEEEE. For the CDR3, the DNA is TGTGCCAGCAGCTTCAATAGAGATACAGGGGTGGTCGGGGAGCTGTTTTTT. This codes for CASSFNRDTGVVGELFF.

In DNA form, the CDR3 reads TGCAGCGTTGAAACAGGGGGCATCACCGGGGAGCTGTTTTTT. This encodes CSVETGGITGELFF. This chain joins TRBV29-1 and TRBJ2-2; 9 positions agree with TRBD1. With V trimmed by 2 bases and J by 4 bases, 2 bases remained unmatched. The CDR3 extends over 14 amino acids. The germline CDR1 and CDR2 sequences are SQVTM and ANQGSEA.

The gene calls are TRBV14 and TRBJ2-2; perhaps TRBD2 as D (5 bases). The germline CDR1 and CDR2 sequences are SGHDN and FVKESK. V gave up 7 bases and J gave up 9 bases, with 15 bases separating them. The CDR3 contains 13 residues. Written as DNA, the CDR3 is TGTGCCAGCAACTCGCAAGCGGAAAGGGAGCTGTTTTTT. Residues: CASNSQAERELFF.

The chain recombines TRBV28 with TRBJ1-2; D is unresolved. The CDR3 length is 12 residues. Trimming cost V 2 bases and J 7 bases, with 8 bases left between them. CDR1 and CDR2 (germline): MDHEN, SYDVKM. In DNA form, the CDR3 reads TGTGCCAGCAGTTTACGGGGTGGTGGCTACACCTTC. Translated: CASSLRGGGYTF.

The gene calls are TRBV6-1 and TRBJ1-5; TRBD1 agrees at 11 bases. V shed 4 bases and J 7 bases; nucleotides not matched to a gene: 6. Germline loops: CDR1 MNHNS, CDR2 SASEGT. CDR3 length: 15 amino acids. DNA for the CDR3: TGTGCCAGCAGTGCCCGGACAGGGGGCGAACAGCCCCAGCATTTT. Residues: CASSARTGGEQPQHF.

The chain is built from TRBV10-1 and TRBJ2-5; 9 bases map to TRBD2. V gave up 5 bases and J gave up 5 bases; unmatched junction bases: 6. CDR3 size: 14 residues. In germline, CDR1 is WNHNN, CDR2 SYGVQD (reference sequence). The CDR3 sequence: CASSNSGSGETQYF. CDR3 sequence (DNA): TGCGCCAGCAGTAATAGCGGGAGTGGTGAGACCCAGTACTTC.

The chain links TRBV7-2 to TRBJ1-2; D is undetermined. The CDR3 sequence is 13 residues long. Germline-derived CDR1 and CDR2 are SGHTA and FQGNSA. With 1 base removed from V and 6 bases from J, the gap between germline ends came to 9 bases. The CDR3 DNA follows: TGTGCCAGCAGCTTAGTCAGGCGGGATGGCTACACCTTC. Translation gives CASSLVRRDGYTF.

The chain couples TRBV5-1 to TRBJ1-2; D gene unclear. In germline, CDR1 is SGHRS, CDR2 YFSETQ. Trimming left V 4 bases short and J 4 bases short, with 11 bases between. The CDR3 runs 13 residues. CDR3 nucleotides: TGCGCCAGCAGCCGCGGCTCGACCTATGGCTACACCTTC. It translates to CASSRGSTYGYTF.

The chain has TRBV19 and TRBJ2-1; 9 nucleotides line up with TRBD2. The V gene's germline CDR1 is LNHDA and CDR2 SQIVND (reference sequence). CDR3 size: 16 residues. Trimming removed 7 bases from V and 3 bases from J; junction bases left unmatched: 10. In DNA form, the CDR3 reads TGTGCCAGTACGATAATAGCGGGAGCCCTCTACAATGAGCAGTTCTTC. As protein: CASTIIAGALYNEQFF.

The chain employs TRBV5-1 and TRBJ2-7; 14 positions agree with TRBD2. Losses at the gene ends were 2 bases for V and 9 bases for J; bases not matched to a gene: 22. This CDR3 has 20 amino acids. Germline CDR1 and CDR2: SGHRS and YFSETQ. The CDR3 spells CASSFLPGLAGVNLITGQYF. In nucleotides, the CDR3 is TGCGCCAGCAGCTTTTTACCGGGACTAGCGGGAGTAAACCTAATTACGGGGCAGTACTTC. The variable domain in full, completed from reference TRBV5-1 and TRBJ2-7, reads KAGVTQTPRYLIKTRGQQVTLSCSPISGHRSVSWYQQTPGQGLQFLFEYFSETQRNKGNFPGRFSGRQFSNSRSEMNVSTLELGDSALYLCASSFLPGLAGVNLITGQYFGPGTRLTVT.

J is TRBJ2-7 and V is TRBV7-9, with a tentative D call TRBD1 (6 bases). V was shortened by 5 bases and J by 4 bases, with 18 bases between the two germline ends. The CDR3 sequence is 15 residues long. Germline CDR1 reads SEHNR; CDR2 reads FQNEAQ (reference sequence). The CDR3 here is CASSKTGDTKYEQYF. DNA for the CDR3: TGTGCCAGCAGCAAAACCGGGGACACGAAATACGAGCAGTACTTC.